This T cell receptor beta chain was found in a study of blood T cell repertoires in COVID-19. Sequencing was performed with immunoSEQ multiplex PCR; in TCRdb, only in-frame clones are kept and a portion is missing. The sample records about 120,000 clones, over 75% being singletons. The trim removed 3 bases at V and 6 bases at J, leaving 5 bases unmatched. Germline V CDR1 and CDR2: KGHSH, LQKENI. The CDR3 consists of 15 residues. What was sequenced was peripheral blood. This clonotype was sampled from a human donor with active COVID-19. The donor label of this sample is uncertain. This sequence joins TRBV18 and TRBJ2-2; 9 bases map to TRBD1. The CDR3 bases are TGTGCCAGCTCACCGGCACAGGGGGCTGCCGGGGAGCTGTTTTTT. Protein sequence: CASSPAQGAAGELFF.